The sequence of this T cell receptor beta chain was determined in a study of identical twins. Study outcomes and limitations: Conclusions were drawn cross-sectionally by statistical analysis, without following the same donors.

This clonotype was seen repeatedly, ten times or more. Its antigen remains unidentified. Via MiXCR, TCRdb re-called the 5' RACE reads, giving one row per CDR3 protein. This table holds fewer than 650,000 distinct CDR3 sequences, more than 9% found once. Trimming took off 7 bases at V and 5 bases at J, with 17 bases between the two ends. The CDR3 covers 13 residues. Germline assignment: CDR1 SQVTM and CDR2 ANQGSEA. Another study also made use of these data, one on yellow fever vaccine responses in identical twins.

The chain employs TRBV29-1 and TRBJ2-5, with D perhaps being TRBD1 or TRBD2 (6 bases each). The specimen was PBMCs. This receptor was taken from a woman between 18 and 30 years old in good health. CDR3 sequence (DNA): TGCAGCGGCAACGGGGGCCTGGAGGAGACCCAGTACTTC. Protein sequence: CSGNGGLEETQYF.